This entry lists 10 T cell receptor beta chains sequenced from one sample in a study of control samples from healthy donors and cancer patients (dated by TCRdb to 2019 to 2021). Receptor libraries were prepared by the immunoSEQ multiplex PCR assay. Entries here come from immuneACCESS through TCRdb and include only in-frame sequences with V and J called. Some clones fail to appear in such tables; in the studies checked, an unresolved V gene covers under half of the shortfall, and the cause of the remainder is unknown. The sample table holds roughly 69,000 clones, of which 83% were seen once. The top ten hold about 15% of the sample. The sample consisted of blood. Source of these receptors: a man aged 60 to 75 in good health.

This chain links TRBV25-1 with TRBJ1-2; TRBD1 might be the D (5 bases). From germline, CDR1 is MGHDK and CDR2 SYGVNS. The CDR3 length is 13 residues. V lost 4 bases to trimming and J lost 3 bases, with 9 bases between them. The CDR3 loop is CASSGLGDYGYTF. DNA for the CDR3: TGTGCCAGCAGTGGGTTAGGGGACTATGGCTACACCTTC.

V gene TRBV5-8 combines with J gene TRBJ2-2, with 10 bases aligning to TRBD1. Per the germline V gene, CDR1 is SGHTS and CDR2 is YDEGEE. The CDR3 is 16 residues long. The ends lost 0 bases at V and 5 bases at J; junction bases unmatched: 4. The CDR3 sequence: CASSLEGTGVTGELFF. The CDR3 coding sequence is TGTGCCAGCAGCTTGGAGGGGACAGGGGTTACCGGGGAGCTGTTTTTT.

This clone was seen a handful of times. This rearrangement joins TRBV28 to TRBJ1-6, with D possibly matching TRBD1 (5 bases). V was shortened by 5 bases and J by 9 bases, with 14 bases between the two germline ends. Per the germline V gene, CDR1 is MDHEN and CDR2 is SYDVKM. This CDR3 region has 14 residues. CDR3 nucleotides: TGTGCCAGCAGTCCCCGGGGGGGGGTTTCACCCCTCCACTTT. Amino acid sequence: CASSPRGGVSPLHF.

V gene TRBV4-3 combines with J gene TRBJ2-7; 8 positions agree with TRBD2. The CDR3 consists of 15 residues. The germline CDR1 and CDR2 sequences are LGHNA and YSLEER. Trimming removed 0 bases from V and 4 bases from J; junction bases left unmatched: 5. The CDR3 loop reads CASSQEETSGYEQYF. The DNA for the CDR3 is TGCGCCAGCAGCCAAGAGGAAACTAGCGGTTACGAGCAGTACTTC.

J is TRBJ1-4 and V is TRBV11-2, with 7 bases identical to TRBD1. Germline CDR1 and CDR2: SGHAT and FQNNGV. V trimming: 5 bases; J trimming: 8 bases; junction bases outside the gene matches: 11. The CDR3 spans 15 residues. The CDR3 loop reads CASSTRQGIEEKLFF. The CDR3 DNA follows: TGTGCCAGCAGCACCCGACAGGGCATTGAAGAAAAACTGTTTTTT.

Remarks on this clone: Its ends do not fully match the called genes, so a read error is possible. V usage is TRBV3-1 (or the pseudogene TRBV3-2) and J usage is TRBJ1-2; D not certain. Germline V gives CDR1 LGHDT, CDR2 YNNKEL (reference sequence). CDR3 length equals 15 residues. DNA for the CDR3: TGTGCCAGCAACCAAGGTAACAGAGCTAACTATGGCTACACCTTC. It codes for CASNQGNRANYGYTF.

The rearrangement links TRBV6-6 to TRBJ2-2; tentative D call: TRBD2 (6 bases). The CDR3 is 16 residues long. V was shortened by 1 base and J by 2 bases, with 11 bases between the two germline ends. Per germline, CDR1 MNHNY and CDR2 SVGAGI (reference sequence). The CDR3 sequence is CASSYLERVNTGELFF. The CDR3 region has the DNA TGTGCCAGCAGTTACTTAGAGCGGGTAAACACCGGGGAGCTGTTTTTT.

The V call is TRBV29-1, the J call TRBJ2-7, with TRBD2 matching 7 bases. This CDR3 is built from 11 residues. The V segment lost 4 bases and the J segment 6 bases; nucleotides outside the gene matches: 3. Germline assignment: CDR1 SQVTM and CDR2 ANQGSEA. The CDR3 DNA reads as TGCAGCGTTGGGGGAGGGCGCGAGCAGTACTTC. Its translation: CSVGGGREQYF.

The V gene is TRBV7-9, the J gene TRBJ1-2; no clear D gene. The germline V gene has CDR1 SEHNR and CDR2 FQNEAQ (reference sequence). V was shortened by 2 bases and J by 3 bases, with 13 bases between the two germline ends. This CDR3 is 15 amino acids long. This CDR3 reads CASSLTTRGDYGYTF. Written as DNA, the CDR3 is TGTGCCAGCAGCTTAACCACACGGGGAGACTATGGCTACACCTTC.

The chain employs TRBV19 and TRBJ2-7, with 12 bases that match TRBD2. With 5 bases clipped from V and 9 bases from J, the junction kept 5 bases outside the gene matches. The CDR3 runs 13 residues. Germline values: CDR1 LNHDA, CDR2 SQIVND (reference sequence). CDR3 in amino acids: CASSSTSGSGQYF. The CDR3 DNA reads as TGTGCCAGTAGTTCGACTAGCGGGAGCGGGCAGTACTTC.